The source of this TCR beta chain is a study of CD8+CD57+ T cells in acquired aplastic anemia. Study details: Yields of DNA that came from sorted CD4+ and CD8+ cells averaged roughly 3.3 ug.

As regards this clonotype: No antigen is known for it.

General study points: The same twenty-nine CD8+ CDR3 sequences occurred in patients and in controls.

The use of genomic DNA as template underpinned the TCR beta VDJ and CDR3 profiling. TCRdb independently ran MiXCR on the reads; one entry per CDR3 protein. The table records roughly 150,000 distinct CDR3 sequences, just under 45% of them present only once. Sequences were obtained from sorted CD4+, CD8+, or CD8+CD57+ T cells (not recorded which) from PBMCs. The receptor comes from a human donor in good health.

The CDR3 region is CASSLGRPNEQFF. The CDR3 nucleotides read TGTGCCAGCAGCTTAGGCAGGCCCAATGAGCAGTTCTTC. The chain uses TRBV11-2 and TRBJ2-1; D call uncertain. Germline CDR1 SGHAT, CDR2 FQNNGV. V was clipped by 1 base and J by 6 bases, with 7 bases between them. This CDR3 is built from 13 residues.